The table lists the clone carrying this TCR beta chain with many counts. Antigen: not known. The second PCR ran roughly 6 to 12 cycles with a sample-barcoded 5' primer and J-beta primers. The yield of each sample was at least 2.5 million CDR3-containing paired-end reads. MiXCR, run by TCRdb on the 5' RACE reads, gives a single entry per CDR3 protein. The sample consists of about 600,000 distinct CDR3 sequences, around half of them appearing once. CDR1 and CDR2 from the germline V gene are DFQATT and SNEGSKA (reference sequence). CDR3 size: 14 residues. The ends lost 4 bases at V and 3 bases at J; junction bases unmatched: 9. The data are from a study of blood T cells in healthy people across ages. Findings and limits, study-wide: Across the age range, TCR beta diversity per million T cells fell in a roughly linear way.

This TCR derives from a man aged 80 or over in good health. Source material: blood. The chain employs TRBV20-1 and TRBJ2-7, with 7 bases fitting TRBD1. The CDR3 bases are TGCAGTGCTAATGACAGGGATAGGCTCTACGAGCAGTACTTC. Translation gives CSANDRDRLYEQYF.